The 12 T cell receptor beta chains below all came from one sample that was sequenced in a study of blood T cell repertoires in COVID-19. TCRdb keeps only in-frame clones here, not all; method: immunoSEQ multiplex PCR. The data contain about 210,000 clones, approximately 91% of them seen just once; the ten biggest clones take up about 5%. Sequenced material: peripheral blood. The source of these receptors is a woman aged 35 to 49 with acute or convalescent COVID-19.

This sequence joins TRBV19 and TRBJ1-5, with D uncertain. Germline CDR1 reads LNHDA; CDR2 reads SQIVND (reference sequence). The CDR3 is 14 amino acids. V lost 3 bases, J lost 3 bases, and 9 bases lay in between. CDR3 sequence reads: CASSIGQLNQPQHF. CDR3 DNA: TGTGCCAGTAGTATTGGGCAGCTCAATCAGCCCCAGCATTTT. Full variable domain (missing parts from reference TRBV19 and TRBJ1-5): DGGITQSPKYLFRKEGQNVTLSCEQNLNHDAMYWYRQDPGQGLRLIYYSQIVNDFQKGDIAEGYSVSREKKESFPLTVTSAQKNPTAFYLCASSIGQLNQPQHFGDGTRLSIL.

The V gene is TRBV13, the J gene TRBJ2-1; D might be TRBD1 (6 bases). The CDR3 sequence is 15 residues long. Germline V gene lookup returns CDR1 PRHDT and CDR2 FYEKMQ (reference sequence). Trimming left V 6 bases short and J 0 bases short, with 12 bases between. The CDR3 spells CASRKTGTSYNEQFF. The CDR3 DNA reads as TGTGCCAGCAGGAAAACAGGGACCTCCTACAATGAGCAGTTCTTC.

The chain has TRBV29-1 and TRBJ1-2, with D possibly being TRBD1 (5 bases). The V end lost 3 bases, the J end lost 7 bases, and 12 bases lay between the germline ends. Germline CDR1 and CDR2: SQVTM and ANQGSEA. The CDR3 is 12 amino acids. For the CDR3, the DNA is TGCAGCGTTGATAGGGGCGATGGTGGCTACACCTTC. Translating gives CSVDRGDGGYTF.

The chain couples TRBV5-1 to TRBJ2-5; possibly TRBD2 for D (5 bases). Germline V gives CDR1 SGHRS, CDR2 YFSETQ. The CDR3 is 15 amino acids. V gave up 0 bases and J gave up 4 bases, with 13 bases separating them. CDR3 DNA sequence: TGCGCCAGCAGCTTGGAGCTAGCCCTCGCAGAGACCCAGTACTTC. Its translation: CASSLELALAETQYF.

The chain employs TRBV12-3 or TRBV12-4 and TRBJ1-4; D call uncertain. Trimming removed 7 bases at V and 8 bases at J, with 14 bases between. This CDR3 spans 13 amino acids. The CDR3 coding sequence is TGTGCCAGCACCCTAGGGAGTGGAGAAAAACTGTTTTTT. This codes for CASTLGSGEKLFF.

In its sample, this clone was seen once. The rearrangement links TRBV25-1 to TRBJ2-2, with 8 bases that match TRBD1. Unmatched junction bases numbered 12, after V lost 1 base and J lost 5 bases. Germline assignment: CDR1 MGHDK and CDR2 SYGVNS. The CDR3 consists of 18 residues. CDR3 nucleotide sequence: TGTGCCAGCAGTGAATTAAGGACAGGGAGAAGGGGAACCGGGGAGCTGTTTTTT. It codes for CASSELRTGRRGTGELFF.

The chain is built from TRBV27 and TRBJ2-5; 7 positions agree with TRBD2. This CDR3 has 14 amino acids. Germline V gene data show CDR1 as MNHEY and CDR2 as SMNVEV (reference sequence). The V and J ends lost 3 bases and 1 base, in that order; junction bases with no gene match: 2. CDR3 in amino acids: CASSFRGSQETQYF. CDR3 bases: TGTGCCAGCAGTTTTCGCGGGAGCCAAGAGACCCAGTACTTC.

The chain uses TRBV10-3 and TRBJ1-1; D might be TRBD1 (5 bases). Trimming pared 3 bases from V and 11 bases from J, leaving 19 bases between. Looked up from germline, CDR1 is ENHRY and CDR2 is SYGVKD. This CDR3 is 14 amino acids long. CDR3 nucleotide sequence: TGTGCCATCAGTGATGGGGCCAGAGGCTTTGGGGCTTTCTTT. Its protein product is CAISDGARGFGAFF.

The J gene is TRBJ2-2, the V gene TRBV11-3; a possible D gene is TRBD1 (5 bases). The CDR3 spans 15 residues. Germline V gives CDR1 SGHNT, CDR2 YENEEA. Trimming removed 1 base at V and 0 bases at J, with 6 bases between. CDR3 in amino acids: CASSLGTTNTGELFF. CDR3 DNA: TGTGCCAGCAGCTTAGGGACAACGAACACCGGGGAGCTGTTTTTT.

The chain has TRBV5-1 and TRBJ1-1; 8 bases line up with TRBD1. The CDR3 consists of 18 residues. In germline, CDR1 is SGHRS, CDR2 YFSETQ. The V and J ends lost 5 bases and 0 bases, in that order; junction bases with no gene match: 15. The CDR3 sequence: CASSSFPTGDLLNTEAFF. The CDR3 region has the DNA TGCGCCAGCAGTTCCTTCCCGACAGGGGACCTCCTGAACACTGAAGCTTTCTTT.

This sequence joins TRBV12-3 or TRBV12-4 and TRBJ1-2; D is undetermined. V lost 3 bases, J lost 4 bases, and 9 bases lay in between. The CDR3 extends over 13 amino acids. The CDR3 sequence is CASSFGFSYGYTF. Written as DNA, the CDR3 is TGTGCCAGCAGTTTTGGCTTTTCCTATGGCTACACCTTC.

The chain couples TRBV21-1 to TRBJ2-3; the table calls TRBD2, which could not be checked here. TRBV21-1 is a pseudogene segment. This CDR3 has 16 residues. The CDR3 DNA is TGTGCTATAAGCGGGACGGGGGCCGTTTGGACAGATACGCAGTATTTT. This codes for CAISGTGAVWTDTQYF.